The sequence of this TCR beta chain was determined in a study of identical twins. TCRdb called the 5' RACE reads again in MiXCR, with one record for every CDR3 protein. In the table there are about 190,000 distinct CDR3 sequences, about 15% of which are singletons. This clonotype was seen a few times. This CDR3 region has 14 residues. Trimming took 5 bases from V and 6 from J, leaving 15 bases between them. Germline V CDR1 and CDR2: SGDLS, YYNGEE. This same sample was also part of a study on T cells expressing NK-cell markers.

The material sequenced was CD8+ T cells sorted from blood. The chain links TRBV9 to TRBJ2-1; no clear D. This receptor was obtained from a woman in her late teens or twenties in good health. The CDR3 DNA is TGTGCCAGCAGTGGAATAGGACCGGCCAATGAGCAGTTCTTC. Residues: CASSGIGPANEQFF.